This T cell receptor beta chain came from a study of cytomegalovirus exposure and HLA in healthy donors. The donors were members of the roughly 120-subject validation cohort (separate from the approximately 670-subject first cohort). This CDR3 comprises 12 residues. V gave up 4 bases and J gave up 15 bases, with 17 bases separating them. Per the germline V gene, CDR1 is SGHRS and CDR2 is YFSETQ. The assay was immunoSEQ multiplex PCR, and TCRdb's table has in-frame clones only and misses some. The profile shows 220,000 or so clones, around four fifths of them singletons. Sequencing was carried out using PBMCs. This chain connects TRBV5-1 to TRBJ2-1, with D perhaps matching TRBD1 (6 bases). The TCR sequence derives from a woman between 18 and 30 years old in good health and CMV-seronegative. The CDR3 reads CASSPPGQPLFF. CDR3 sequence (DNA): TGCGCCAGCAGCCCCCCGGGACAACCCCTGTTCTTC.